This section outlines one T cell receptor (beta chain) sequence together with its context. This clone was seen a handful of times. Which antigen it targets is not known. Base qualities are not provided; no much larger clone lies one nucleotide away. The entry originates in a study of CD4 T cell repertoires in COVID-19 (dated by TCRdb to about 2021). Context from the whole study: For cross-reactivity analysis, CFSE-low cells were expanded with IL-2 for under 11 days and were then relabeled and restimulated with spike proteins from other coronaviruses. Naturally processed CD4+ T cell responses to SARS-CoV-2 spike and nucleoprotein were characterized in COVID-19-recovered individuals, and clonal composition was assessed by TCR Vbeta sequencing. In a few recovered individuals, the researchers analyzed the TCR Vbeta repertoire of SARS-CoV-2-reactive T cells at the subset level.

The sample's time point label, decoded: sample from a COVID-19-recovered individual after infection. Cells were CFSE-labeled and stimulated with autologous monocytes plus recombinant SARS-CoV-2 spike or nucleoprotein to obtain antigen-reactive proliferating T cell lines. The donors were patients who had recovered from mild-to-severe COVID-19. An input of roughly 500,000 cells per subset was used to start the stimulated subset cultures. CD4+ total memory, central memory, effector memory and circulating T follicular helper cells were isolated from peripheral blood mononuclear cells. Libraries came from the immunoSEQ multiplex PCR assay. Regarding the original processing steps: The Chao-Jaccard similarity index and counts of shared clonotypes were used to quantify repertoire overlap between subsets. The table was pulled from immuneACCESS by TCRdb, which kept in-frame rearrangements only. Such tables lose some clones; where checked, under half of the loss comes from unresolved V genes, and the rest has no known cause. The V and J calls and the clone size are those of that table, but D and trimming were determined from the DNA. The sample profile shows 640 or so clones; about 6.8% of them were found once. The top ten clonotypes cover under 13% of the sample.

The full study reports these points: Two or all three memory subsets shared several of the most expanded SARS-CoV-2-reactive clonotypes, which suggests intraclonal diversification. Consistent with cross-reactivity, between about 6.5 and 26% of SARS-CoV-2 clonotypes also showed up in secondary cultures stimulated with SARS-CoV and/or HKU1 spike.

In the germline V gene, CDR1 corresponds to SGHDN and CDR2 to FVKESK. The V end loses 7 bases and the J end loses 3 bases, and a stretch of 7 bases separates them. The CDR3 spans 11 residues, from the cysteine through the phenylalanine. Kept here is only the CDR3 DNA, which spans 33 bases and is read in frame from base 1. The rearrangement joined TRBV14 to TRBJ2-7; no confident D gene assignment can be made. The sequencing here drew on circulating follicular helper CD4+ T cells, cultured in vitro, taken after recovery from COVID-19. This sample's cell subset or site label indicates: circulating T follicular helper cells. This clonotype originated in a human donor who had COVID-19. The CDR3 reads CASKGDYEQYF. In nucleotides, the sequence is TGTGCCAGCAAAGGAGACTACGAGCAGTACTTC. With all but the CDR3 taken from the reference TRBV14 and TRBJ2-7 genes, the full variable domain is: EAGVTQFPSHSVIEKGQTVTLRCDPISGHDNLYWYRRVMGKEIKFLLHFVKESKQDESGMPNNRFLAERTGGTYSTLKVQPAELEDSGVYFCASKGDYEQYFGPGTRLTVT.